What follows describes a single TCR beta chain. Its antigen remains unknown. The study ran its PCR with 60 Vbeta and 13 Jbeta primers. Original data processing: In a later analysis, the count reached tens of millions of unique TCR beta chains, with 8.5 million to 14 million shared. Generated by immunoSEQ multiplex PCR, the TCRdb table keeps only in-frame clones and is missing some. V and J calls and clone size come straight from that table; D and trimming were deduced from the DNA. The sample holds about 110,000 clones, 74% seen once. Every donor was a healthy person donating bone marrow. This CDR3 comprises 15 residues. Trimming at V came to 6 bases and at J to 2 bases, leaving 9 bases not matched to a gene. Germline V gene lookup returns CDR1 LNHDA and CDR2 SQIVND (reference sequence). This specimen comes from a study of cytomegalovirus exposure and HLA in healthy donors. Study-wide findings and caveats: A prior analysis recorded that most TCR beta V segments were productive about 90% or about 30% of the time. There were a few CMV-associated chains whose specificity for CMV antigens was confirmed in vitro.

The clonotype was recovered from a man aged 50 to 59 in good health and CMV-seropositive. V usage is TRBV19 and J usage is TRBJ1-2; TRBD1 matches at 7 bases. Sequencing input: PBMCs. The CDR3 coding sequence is TGTGCCAGTAGCCTCGGGACAGCCGGCAACTATGGCTACACCTTC. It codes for CASSLGTAGNYGYTF.